This TCR beta chain was recovered during a study of CD8 T cells in Susac syndrome. The authors reverse transcribed roughly 0.45 to 1 ug RNA with random hexamers. In TCRdb, the immunoSEQ multiplex PCR reads were re-called with MiXCR into one record per CDR3 protein. The table includes about 300,000 distinct CDR3 sequences, about nine tenths detected once. Germline V lookup: CDR1 SGHVS, CDR2 FQNEAQ. This CDR3 is built from 16 residues. Deletions cut 1 base from V and 5 bases from J, with 14 bases between. The J gene is TRBJ1-4, the V gene TRBV7-8; D may be TRBD1 (5 bases). Sample: CD8+ T cells from PBMCs. This TCR came from a human donor with multiple sclerosis. CDR3 sequence: CASSLVPGTANEKLFF. The DNA for the CDR3 is TGTGCCAGCAGCTTAGTCCCCGGGACGGCGAATGAAAAACTGTTTTTT.